Detailed here is one T cell receptor beta chain. The record originates from a study of shared clonotypes between healthy human individuals. TCRdb's copy holds only in-frame clones and misses some; the assay was immunoSEQ multiplex PCR. The data hold about 1 million clones, with around 78% observed a single time. The CDR3 covers 15 residues. The germline CDR1 and CDR2 sequences are MDHEN and SYDVKM. V lost 3 bases and J lost 4; bases outside the gene matches: 6. The material sequenced was memory CD4+ T cells from PBMCs. This sample's subset: CD45RA-negative fraction. The chain recombines TRBV28 with TRBJ1-5; 7 bases align to TRBD1. The source is a man aged 18 to 35 in good health. Some clones in this sample may be carry-over from other donors' samples. The CDR3 region is CASSLTRGENQPQHF. The CDR3, as DNA: TGTGCCAGCAGTTTGACCAGGGGGGAGAATCAGCCCCAGCATTTT. Based on the CDR3 plus reference TRBV28 and TRBJ1-5, the full variable domain is DVKVTQSSRYLVKRTGEKVFLECVQDMDHENMFWYRQDPGLGLRLIYFSYDVKMKEKGDIPEGYSVSREKKERFSLILESASTNQTSMYLCASSLTRGENQPQHFGDGTRLSIL.